These 11 T cell receptor beta chains came from one sample sequenced in a study of blood T cell repertoires in COVID-19 (dated by TCRdb to 2020 to 2022). Libraries were prepared through the immunoSEQ multiplex PCR assay. TCRdb retrieved this table from immuneACCESS and kept in-frame rearrangements only. Not all clones are present; in checked studies, unresolved V genes account for under half, and no reason is known for the remainder. This sample has over 55,000 clones in its table, and around 87% of those were observed once. Just over 8% of the sample rests with the top ten. The sequenced material came from peripheral blood. These receptors were collected from a man aged 45-65 years with active COVID-19.

V is TRBV30 and J is TRBJ1-1; D may be TRBD1 (5 bases). Germline-derived CDR1 and CDR2 are GTSNPN and SVGIG (reference sequence). Trimming took 8 bases from V and 9 from J, leaving 13 bases between them. This CDR3 has 10 residues. CDR3 bases: TGTGCCGGAACAGGCTCTCAAGCTTTCTTT. It encodes CAGTGSQAFF.

The chain combines TRBV7-2 with TRBJ1-4; 7 bases line up with TRBD1. The CDR3 sequence is 15 residues long. With V trimmed by 0 bases and J by 8 bases, 6 bases remained unmatched. Per the germline V gene, CDR1 is SGHTA and CDR2 is FQGNSA. CDR3: CASSLAGTVGEKLFF. Written as DNA, the CDR3 is TGTGCCAGCAGCTTAGCCGGGACAGTAGGCGAAAAACTGTTTTTT.

The chain employs TRBV5-1 and TRBJ2-7; TRBD1 matches at 12 bases. The trim removed 2 bases at V and 5 bases at J, leaving 5 bases unmatched. This CDR3 region has 15 residues. Germline CDR1 reads SGHRS; CDR2 reads YFSETQ. CDR3 sequence reads: CASSFRDRGLNEQYF. The CDR3 nucleotides read TGCGCCAGCAGCTTTCGGGACAGGGGGCTCAACGAGCAGTACTTC.

V usage is TRBV5-1 and J usage is TRBJ2-3; D remains ambiguous. The CDR3 covers 14 residues. V lost 0 bases to trimming and J lost 0 bases, with 5 bases between them. Germline lookup yields CDR1 SGHRS and CDR2 YFSETQ. Here the CDR3 reads CASSLAASTDTQYF. The CDR3 DNA is TGCGCCAGCAGCTTGGCAGCGAGCACAGATACGCAGTATTTT.

The J gene is TRBJ1-6, the V gene TRBV5-1; TRBD1 matches 9 bases. J gave up 14 bases and V 4 bases, and 10 bases lay outside the gene matches. This CDR3 has 14 amino acids. Germline V lookup: CDR1 SGHRS, CDR2 YFSETQ. The CDR3 is CASSPGQGSNSLHF. The CDR3 coding sequence is TGCGCCAGCAGCCCCGGACAGGGGAGTAATTCCCTCCACTTT.

The chain couples TRBV6-5 to TRBJ1-1; 7 bases match TRBD1. J was trimmed by 1 base and V by 1 base; bases with no gene match: 3. CDR3 length equals 15 residues. Per germline, CDR1 MNHEY and CDR2 SVGAGI. The DNA for the CDR3 is TGTGCCAGCAGTTACTACAGACAGGGGAACACTGAAGCTTTCTTT. This translates into CASSYYRQGNTEAFF.

The chain employs TRBV5-6 and TRBJ2-2; TRBD2 is a possible D gene (5 bases). Germline-derived CDR1 and CDR2 are SGHDT and YYEEEE. The germline V and J ends were trimmed by 0 bases and 1 base, with 10 bases remaining between them. This CDR3 comprises 16 residues. The chain's CDR3 is CASSLGGSGNTGELFF. The CDR3 DNA reads TGTGCCAGCAGCTTGGGTGGGAGCGGGAACACCGGGGAGCTGTTTTTT.

CDR3 nucleotides: TGTGCCAGAAGCTTGGGAGGGAGCTACGAGCAGTACTTC. Translated, it gives CARSLGGSYEQYF. The chain combines TRBV5-3 with TRBJ2-7; perhaps TRBD2 as D (5 bases). TRBV5-3 is sorted into the ORF group, with uncertain function. V lost 0 bases to trimming and J lost 3 bases, with 7 bases between them. The CDR3 is 13 residues long.

The chain uses TRBV7-2 and TRBJ1-2, with TRBD1 matching 7 bases. The junction had 9 bases not matched to a gene; V was cut back by 4 bases and J by 1 base. The CDR3 is 16 amino acids. Germline-derived CDR1 and CDR2 are SGHTA and FQGNSA. DNA of the CDR3: TGTGCCAGCAGCTCGATGGGACAGCTCCTTAACTATGGCTACACCTTC. Residues: CASSSMGQLLNYGYTF.

The chain links TRBV4-3 to TRBJ2-7; TRBD2 matches 13 bases. Trimming cost V 4 bases and J 2 bases; bases outside gene matches: 5. The CDR3 contains 16 residues. CDR1 and CDR2 (germline): LGHNA, YSLEER. The CDR3 reads CASSPGLAGQTYEQYF. Here the CDR3 DNA reads TGCGCCAGCAGCCCGGGACTAGCGGGACAAACCTACGAGCAGTACTTC.

The chain recombines TRBV5-4 with TRBJ1-1, with 7 bases lining up with TRBD1. The CDR3 is made up of 13 amino acids. Germline-derived CDR1 and CDR2 are SGHNT and YYREEE (reference sequence). V was clipped by 5 bases and J by 1 base; unmatched bases: 2. CDR3 protein: CASSWDRNTEAFF. As DNA, the CDR3 is TGTGCCAGCAGTTGGGACAGGAACACTGAAGCTTTCTTT.